Sequencing of this T cell receptor (beta chain) was carried out in a study of T cells after yellow fever vaccination. Findings of the study overall: Weaker, the secondary response peaked sooner, at day 5 versus 15. Booster sampling recovered most clones from primary vaccination (around 96% CD4, approximately 88% CD8).

The CDR3 has 15 amino acids. V was cut by 5 bases and J by 0 bases, with 11 bases left in between. A single record per CDR3 protein comes from TCRdb applying MiXCR to the 5' RACE reads. The table shows 500,000 to 650,000 distinct CDR3 sequences, with approximately 16% occurring only once. A note on this clonotype: As yet, its antigen is unknown.

This specimen was PBMCs, taken 5 to 6 days after the first yellow fever vaccination. The source is a man between 18 and 35 years old who received the YFV17D yellow fever vaccine. The chain uses TRBV12-3 or TRBV12-4 and TRBJ1-5, with a weak D call TRBD1 (5 bases). The CDR3 bases are TGTGCCAGCAGTGCCCGTCAGGGTAGCAATCAGCCCCAGCATTTT. This encodes CASSARQGSNQPQHF.